The 27 T cell receptor beta chains reported below all come from one sample, sequenced in a study of cytotoxic CD8 clonotypes in ibrutinib-treated CLL. Some clones are missing from TCRdb's copy, which holds only in-frame ones; the method was immunoSEQ multiplex PCR. The sample holds approximately 84,000 clones; more than 70% are singletons and the top ten take around 5%. The sample here was PBMCs, taken before ibrutinib treatment. The receptors were sampled from a human donor with chronic lymphocytic leukemia.

The V gene is TRBV20-1, the J gene TRBJ1-2; 7 bases are shared with TRBD1. CDR1 and CDR2 from the germline V gene are DFQATT and SNEGSKA (reference sequence). The CDR3 covers 11 residues. Trimming at V came to 4 bases and at J to 5 bases, leaving 1 base not matched to a gene. In nucleotides, the CDR3 is TGCAGTGCTATGGGACAGTATGGCTACACCTTC. It translates to CSAMGQYGYTF.

This chain joins TRBV7-2 and TRBJ1-1, with 8 bases fitting TRBD1. This CDR3 has 16 amino acids. The V and J ends lost 0 bases and 1 base, in that order; junction bases with no gene match: 4. Germline CDR1 and CDR2: SGHTA and FQGNSA. The CDR3 protein is CASSLALGQGNTEAFF. Written as DNA, the CDR3 is TGTGCCAGCAGCTTAGCGTTAGGACAGGGGAACACTGAAGCTTTCTTT.

This rearrangement joins TRBV29-1 to TRBJ2-5; 7 nucleotides agree with TRBD2. The CDR3 length is 13 residues. From germline, CDR1 is SQVTM and CDR2 ANQGSEA. With V trimmed by 3 bases and J by 3 bases, 4 bases remained unmatched. CDR3 loop: CSVDGGREETQYF. CDR3 nucleotide sequence: TGCAGCGTTGATGGCGGGAGAGAAGAGACCCAGTACTTC. Drawing the rest from reference TRBV29-1 and TRBJ2-5, the complete variable domain is SAVISQKPSRDICQRGTSLTIQCQVDSQVTMMFWYRQQPGQSLTLIATANQGSEATYESGFVIDKFPISRPNLTFSTLTVSNMSPEDSSIYLCSVDGGREETQYFGPGTRLLVL.

The chain carries TRBV28 and TRBJ1-5; D gene unclear. Trimming took 3 bases from V and 11 from J, leaving 17 bases between them. Germline values: CDR1 MDHEN, CDR2 SYDVKM. The CDR3 loop spans 14 amino acids. Here the CDR3 DNA reads TGTGCCAGCAGTTTGAATCTCCCGAGGGCAGCCCAGCATTTT. This codes for CASSLNLPRAAQHF.

The chain joins TRBV4-2 to TRBJ1-2; a weak D match, TRBD1 (5 bases). This CDR3 region has 15 residues. Germline loops: CDR1 LGHNA, CDR2 YNFKEQ. Between the trimmed V and J ends, which lost 1 base and 7 bases, there was a span of 16 bases. CDR3 sequence reads: CASSQGMVRGGGYTF. The CDR3 nucleotides read TGTGCCAGCAGCCAAGGAATGGTTCGGGGGGGTGGCTACACCTTC.

The chain is built from TRBV9 and TRBJ2-2; D remains unclear. The V end was cut by 0 bases, the J end by 0 bases, with 6 bases between. In germline, CDR1 is SGDLS, CDR2 YYNGEE. The CDR3 loop spans 15 amino acids. The CDR3 bases are TGTGCCAGCAGCGTAGGCGCGACGAACACCGGGGAGCTGTTTTTT. Amino acids: CASSVGATNTGELFF.

To note about this clone: At one end the junction does not follow the germline gene, possibly because of a read error. The chain joins TRBV6-5 to TRBJ2-7, with D perhaps TRBD1 (5 bases). The CDR3 extends over 16 amino acids. In germline, CDR1 is MNHEY, CDR2 SVGAGI. Here the CDR3 reads CASSYSSREFSDEQYF. DNA for the CDR3: TGTGCCAGCAGTTACTCGAGCAGGGAATTCTCCGACGAGCAGTACTTC.

This chain uses TRBV5-1 with TRBJ2-7; TRBD2 matches at 9 bases. The CDR3 has 15 amino acids. The germline V gene has CDR1 SGHRS and CDR2 YFSETQ. Trimming took 4 bases from V and 6 from J; bases not matched to a gene: 11. The CDR3 DNA sequence: TGCGCCAGCAGCAGGACCTTAGCGGGAGCTGTCGAGCAGTACTTC. It encodes CASSRTLAGAVEQYF.

This chain joins TRBV7-3 and TRBJ2-1; TRBD2 matches 11 bases. CDR3 length equals 15 residues. V lost 5 bases and J lost 4; bases outside the gene matches: 4. Germline V lookup: CDR1 SGHTA, CDR2 FQGTGA. The CDR3 is CASSTGTSGYNEQFF. DNA of the CDR3: TGTGCCAGCAGCACCGGGACTAGCGGATACAATGAGCAGTTCTTC.

V gene TRBV4-1 combines with J gene TRBJ2-7, with 10 bases fitting TRBD1. Germline V lookup: CDR1 MGHRA, CDR2 YSYEKL. The trim removed 1 base at V and 3 bases at J, leaving 3 bases unmatched. This CDR3 contains 15 residues. The CDR3 DNA reads TGCGCCAGCAGCCAAGGCGGACAGGGGGTCTACGAGCAGTACTTC. Amino acids: CASSQGGQGVYEQYF.

The chain couples TRBV28 to TRBJ1-1; D is unclear. The CDR3 loop spans 12 amino acids. Germline V gives CDR1 MDHEN, CDR2 SYDVKM. Trimming left V 8 bases short and J 3 bases short, with 10 bases between. This CDR3 is CASHHGDTEAFF. The CDR3 DNA reads as TGTGCCAGCCATCACGGGGACACTGAAGCTTTCTTT.

The J gene is TRBJ2-2, the V gene TRBV6-6; D perhaps matches TRBD1 (6 bases). Germline assignment: CDR1 MNHNY and CDR2 SVGAGI (reference sequence). Trimming left V 3 bases short and J 11 bases short, with 19 bases between. This CDR3 is built from 15 residues. The CDR3 bases are TGTGCCAGCAGTTATCTTAAAAGTACCAGGGGCGAGCTGTTTTTT. Its translation is CASSYLKSTRGELFF.

This chain joins TRBV7-9 and TRBJ2-2, with a possible D match to TRBD2 (5 bases). This CDR3 has 13 residues. Trimming took 1 base from V and 6 from J, leaving 6 bases between them. From germline, CDR1 is SEHNR and CDR2 FQNEAQ (reference sequence). The CDR3 here is CASSLGRAGELFF. CDR3 DNA sequence: TGTGCCAGCAGCTTAGGGCGGGCCGGGGAGCTGTTTTTT.

The sample holds a few counts of this clone. The rearrangement joins TRBV18 to TRBJ2-7, with 12 bases that match TRBD1. Losses at the gene ends were 6 bases for V and 6 bases for J; bases not matched to a gene: 12. This CDR3 contains 16 residues. CDR1 KGHSH and CDR2 LQKENI come from the germline V gene. The CDR3, as DNA: TGTGCCAGCTCCCAAAGTAGGGGACAGGGGGCCAGCGAGCAGTACTTC. It translates to CASSQSRGQGASEQYF. The entire variable domain, with the rest obtained from reference TRBV18 and TRBJ2-7, is as follows: NAGVMQNPRHLVRRRGQEARLRCSPMKGHSHVYWYRQLPEEGLKFMVYLQKENIIDESGMPKERFSAEFPKEGPSILRIQQVVRGDSAAYFCASSQSRGQGASEQYFGPGTRLTVT.

This chain uses TRBV10-1 with TRBJ2-7; 7 bases are a match to TRBD2. With 5 bases clipped from V and 6 bases from J, the junction kept 16 bases outside the gene matches. The germline V gene has CDR1 WNHNN and CDR2 SYGVQD (reference sequence). The CDR3 runs to 16 residues. The CDR3 nucleotides read TGCGCCAGCAGTCAGAGCGGGACCGGCGAGGGTCGCGAGCAGTACTTC. Translated: CASSQSGTGEGREQYF.

In its sample, this clone was seen a few times. The gene calls are TRBV28 and TRBJ2-3; D remains unclear. Trimming took 8 bases from V and 0 from J, leaving 9 bases between them. The CDR3 consists of 13 residues. Looked up from germline, CDR1 is MDHEN and CDR2 is SYDVKM. DNA for the CDR3: TGTGCCAGCCTTCGCGGTAGCACAGATACGCAGTATTTT. Translating it yields CASLRGSTDTQYF.

V gene TRBV19 combines with J gene TRBJ2-2, with no clear D. The CDR3 extends over 14 amino acids. Germline V gene data show CDR1 as LNHDA and CDR2 as SQIVND (reference sequence). V dropped 5 bases and J dropped 4 bases, with 11 bases sitting between them. The DNA of the CDR3 is TGTGCCAGTAGTGCAAGTGATATCACCGGGGAGCTGTTTTTT. It yields the protein CASSASDITGELFF.

V gene TRBV18 combines with J gene TRBJ2-7, with D possibly TRBD2 on 5 matching bases. The germline V gene has CDR1 KGHSH and CDR2 LQKENI. V lost 6 bases and J lost 3, with 15 bases in between. CDR3 length equals 14 residues. The CDR3 DNA sequence: TGTGCCAGCTCCCCAGGTGGGAGATTCTACGAGCAGTACTTC. Amino acids: CASSPGGRFYEQYF.

The genes are TRBV27 and TRBJ2-7; 7 bases agree with TRBD2. Per germline, CDR1 MNHEY and CDR2 SMNVEV (reference sequence). The CDR3 consists of 13 residues. V lost 6 bases to trimming and J lost 2 bases; unmatched junction nucleotides: 4. The CDR3 sequence is CASRSGAAYEQYF. CDR3 nucleotide sequence: TGTGCCAGCAGGAGCGGGGCCGCCTACGAGCAGTACTTC.

The chain is built from TRBV7-9 and TRBJ2-7, with TRBD2 identical over 8 bases. Germline CDR1 and CDR2: SEHNR and FQNEAQ (reference sequence). Unmatched junction bases numbered 15, after V lost 4 bases and J lost 4 bases. The CDR3 runs to 17 residues. The CDR3 sequence is CASSSRASGGSQYEQYF. DNA for the CDR3: TGTGCCAGCAGCTCCCGAGCGTCGGGAGGGAGTCAATACGAGCAGTACTTC.

The rearrangement uses TRBV25-1 and TRBJ2-2, with D unclear. The CDR3 is made up of 15 amino acids. Germline assignment: CDR1 MGHDK and CDR2 SYGVNS. V dropped 4 bases and J dropped 0 bases, with 9 bases sitting between them. CDR3: CASSVSSSNTGELFF. CDR3 sequence (DNA): TGTGCCAGCAGTGTCTCGAGCTCGAACACCGGGGAGCTGTTTTTT.

The chain uses TRBV7-6 and TRBJ2-2; 11 bases map to TRBD2. In germline, CDR1 is SGHVS, CDR2 FNYEAQ. This CDR3 is built from 17 residues. Trimming at V came to 4 bases and at J to 4 bases, leaving 8 bases not matched to a gene. CDR3 nucleotide sequence: TGTGCCAGCAGCTCACCGACTAGCGGGATGGGCACCGGGGAGCTGTTTTTT. Protein: CASSSPTSGMGTGELFF.

V usage is TRBV5-6 and J usage is TRBJ2-2; D unclear. Trimming stripped 2 bases from V and 8 bases from J, with 10 bases between. There are 13 residues in the CDR3. Germline V CDR1 and CDR2: SGHDT, YYEEEE. This CDR3 is CASSFRAVGELFF. In DNA, the CDR3 is TGTGCCAGCAGCTTTAGGGCCGTGGGGGAGCTGTTTTTT.

The chain uses TRBV6-1 and TRBJ1-1; no firm D call. Germline CDR1 reads MNHNS; CDR2 reads SASEGT. Between the trimmed V and J ends, which lost 6 bases and 6 bases, there was a span of 17 bases. The CDR3 length is 14 residues. In DNA, the CDR3 is TGTGCCAGCAGGAGAACGGGAGATTCGGCTGAAGCTTTCTTT. Residues: CASRRTGDSAEAFF.

The count of this clone is one. The chain employs TRBV20-1 and TRBJ1-2, with D uncertain. The CDR3 extends over 11 amino acids. Trimming took 0 bases from V and 7 from J, leaving 6 bases between them. CDR1 DFQATT and CDR2 SNEGSKA come from the germline V gene (reference sequence). CDR3 nucleotides: TGCAGTGCTAGAGATCGCGGTGGCTACACCTTC. Encoded protein: CSARDRGGYTF.

V and J are TRBV29-1 and TRBJ2-2; 13 bases line up with TRBD2. CDR1 and CDR2 from the germline V gene are SQVTM and ANQGSEA. V trimming: 4 bases; J trimming: 6 bases; junction bases outside the gene matches: 5. This CDR3 has 15 residues. The CDR3 region has the DNA TGCAGCGTTGGGAGGACTAGCGGGAGTGCCGGGGAGCTGTTTTTT. Translation gives CSVGRTSGSAGELFF.

This CDR3 reads CASSPRGGETQYF. The CDR3 DNA sequence: TGTGCCAGCAGCCCCAGGGGTGGGGAGACCCAGTACTTC. J is TRBJ2-5 and V is TRBV6-5; D may be TRBD1 (6 bases). There are 13 residues in the CDR3. V lost 6 bases to trimming and J lost 5 bases, with 13 bases between them. From germline, CDR1 is MNHEY and CDR2 SVGAGI.